A selection of T cell receptor beta chains follows, all from one sample in a study of blood T cell repertoires in COVID-19. TCRdb's copy holds only in-frame clones and misses some; the assay was immunoSEQ multiplex PCR. The sample has a few hundred thousand clones, approximately 81% seen once. The material sequenced was peripheral blood. Receptors were obtained from a woman between 18 and 30 years old with acute or convalescent COVID-19. Each CDR3 is given with its conserved first and last residue. A D gene is named only where the DNA matches it firmly. Rows give clone size only sometimes, using once, few, many, or a class for an expanded clone.

CDR3: CASSDKSEWQGVTQPQHF
DNA: TGTGCCAGCAGTGATAAGTCTGAATGGCAGGGGGTAACTCAGCCCCAGCATTTT
J: TRBJ1-5
D: TRBD1
V: TRBV2
size: -

CDR3: CASSPTGYMNTEAFF
DNA: TGTGCCAGCAGTCCGACAGGGTACATGAACACTGAAGCTTTCTTT
J: TRBJ1-1
D: TRBD1
V: TRBV27
size: -

CDR3: CASAGPGSEQYF
DNA: TGCGCCAGCGCGGGCCCGGGAAGCGAGCAGTACTTC
J: TRBJ2-7
D: -
V: TRBV5-1
size: -

CDR3: CASSDGRLGSVEQFF
DNA: TGTGCCAGCAGTGATGGGAGGTTGGGGAGTGTTGAGCAGTTCTTC
J: TRBJ2-1
D: -
V: TRBV6-4
size: -

CDR3: CASSDGSRNSYNEQFF
DNA: TGTGCCAGCAGTGACGGGAGTAGGAATTCCTACAATGAGCAGTTCTTC
J: TRBJ2-1
D: -
V: TRBV2
size: once

CDR3: CSAAPLAGSTDTQYF
DNA: TGCAGCGCCGCACCGCTAGCGGGGAGCACAGATACGCAGTATTTT
J: TRBJ2-3
D: TRBD2
V: TRBV29-1
size: -

CDR3: CAIGEGYNEQFF
DNA: TGTGCCATCGGGGAGGGATACAATGAGCAGTTCTTC
J: TRBJ2-1
D: TRBD2
V: TRBV10-3
size: -

CDR3: CASSLVSGIYNEQFF
DNA: TGTGCCAGCAGTTTAGTTAGCGGGATCTACAATGAGCAGTTCTTC
J: TRBJ2-1
D: TRBD2
V: TRBV27
size: -

CDR3: CASSPDRIGRGTEAFF
DNA: TGTGCCAGCTCACCCGACAGAATAGGTCGGGGGACTGAAGCTTTCTTT
J: TRBJ1-1
D: -
V: TRBV18
size: -

CDR3: CATSRVGATGGNEQFF
DNA: TGTGCCACCAGCAGAGTGGGGGCGACAGGGGGCAATGAGCAGTTCTTC
J: TRBJ2-1
D: TRBD1
V: TRBV15
size: -

CDR3: CATKLAGRSGELFF
DNA: TGTGCCACCAAACTAGCGGGAAGGTCCGGGGAGCTGTTTTTT
J: TRBJ2-2
D: TRBD2
V: TRBV24-1
size: -

CDR3: CAWSFDSVRYGYTF
DNA: TGTGCCTGGAGTTTCGACAGCGTCCGCTATGGCTACACCTTC
J: TRBJ1-2
D: -
V: TRBV30
size: -

CDR3: CASGGPQHF
DNA: TGTGCCAGTGGCGGGCCCCAGCATTTT
J: TRBJ1-5
D: -
V: TRBV19
size: -

CDR3: CAWSVLDTNSPLHF
DNA: TGTGCCTGGAGTGTACTAGACACTAATTCACCCCTCCACTTT
J: TRBJ1-6
D: -
V: TRBV30
size: -

CDR3: CASRGTNWSNQPQHF
DNA: TGTGCCAGCAGGGGGACAAATTGGAGCAATCAGCCCCAGCATTTT
J: TRBJ1-5
D: -
V: TRBV6-5
size: -

CDR3: CASSLPGQGFQPQHF
DNA: TGTGCCAGCAGCCTCCCGGGACAGGGTTTTCAGCCCCAGCATTTT
J: TRBJ1-5
D: TRBD1
V: TRBV16
size: -

CDR3: CASSQTAWQPQHF
DNA: TGTGCCAGCAGCCAAACTGCGTGGCAGCCCCAGCATTTT
J: TRBJ1-5
D: -
V: TRBV2
size: -

CDR3: CAISGEGRDYEQYF
DNA: TGTGCCATCAGTGGGGAAGGACGGGACTACGAGCAGTACTTC
J: TRBJ2-7
D: -
V: TRBV10-3
size: -

CDR3: CASSIRRGSQPQHF
DNA: TGTGCCAGTAGTATACGGCGGGGGTCTCAGCCCCAGCATTTT
J: TRBJ1-5
D: -
V: TRBV19
size: -

CDR3: CASSFLGTRDQPQHF
DNA: TGTGCCAGCAGTTTTCTTGGGACAAGGGATCAGCCCCAGCATTTT
J: TRBJ1-5
D: -
V: TRBV6-6
size: -

CDR3: CASSLAEAGRNSPLHF
DNA: TGTGCCAGCAGCTTAGCGGAGGCAGGTAGGAATTCACCCCTCCACTTT
J: TRBJ1-6
D: -
V: TRBV13
size: -

CDR3: CASSRDSPSRGYTF
DNA: TGTGCCAGTAGTCGCGACAGTCCATCCCGGGGCTACACCTTC
J: TRBJ1-2
D: -
V: TRBV19
size: -

CDR3: CASSFSTGAYTEAFF
DNA: TGTGCCAGCAGTTTCTCGACAGGGGCATACACTGAAGCTTTCTTT
J: TRBJ1-1
D: TRBD1
V: TRBV5-5
size: -

CDR3: CASSPLAEALNPRSGNTIYF
DNA: TGTGCCAGCTCACCTCTTGCGGAGGCCCTTAACCCCCGCTCTGGAAACACCATATATTTT
J: TRBJ1-3
D: -
V: TRBV18
size: once

CDR3: CASSFGQYTEAFF
DNA: TGTGCCAGCAGCTTTGGACAGTACACTGAAGCTTTCTTT
J: TRBJ1-1
D: -
V: TRBV6-5
size: -

CDR3: CASSAGQETQYF
DNA: TGCGCCAGCAGTGCGGGACAAGAGACCCAGTACTTC
J: TRBJ2-5
D: -
V: TRBV10-2
size: -

CDR3: CASSLLAGGGETQYF
DNA: TGTGCCAGCAGCTTACTAGCGGGGGGCGGTGAGACCCAGTACTTC
J: TRBJ2-5
D: TRBD2
V: TRBV11-3
size: -

CDR3: CASGGPGAYNEQFF
DNA: TGCGCCAGCGGTGGACCAGGGGCCTACAATGAGCAGTTCTTC
J: TRBJ2-1
D: -
V: TRBV10-1
size: few

CDR3: CASSPPGGGAQPQHF
DNA: TGTGCCAGCTCACCACCTGGGGGGGGCGCGCAGCCCCAGCATTTT
J: TRBJ1-5
D: -
V: TRBV18
size: -

CDR3: CASSRSLGGYTF
DNA: TGTGCCAGCAGTCGGAGCCTCGGGGGCTACACCTTC
J: TRBJ1-2
D: -
V: TRBV6-2/TRBV6-3
size: -

CDR3: CASSLGLQVLENYGYTF
DNA: TGTGCCAGCAGCTTAGGCCTACAGGTGTTAGAAAACTATGGCTACACCTTC
J: TRBJ1-2
D: -
V: TRBV13
size: -

CDR3: CASSSMAGSTDTQYF
DNA: TGTGCCAGCAGTTCTATGGCGGGGAGTACAGATACGCAGTATTTT
J: TRBJ2-3
D: -
V: TRBV27
size: -

CDR3: CASRATGTGGYGYTF
DNA: TGTGCCAGCAGGGCCACCGGGACAGGGGGCTATGGCTACACCTTC
J: TRBJ1-2
D: TRBD1
V: TRBV6-5
size: -

CDR3: CATSRDTRQGGEQYF
DNA: TGTGCCACCAGCAGAGATACTCGGCAGGGAGGCGAGCAGTACTTC
J: TRBJ2-7
D: -
V: TRBV15
size: -

CDR3: CASRGGSSGNTGELFF
DNA: TGTGCCAGCAGAGGAGGGTCTAGCGGAAACACCGGGGAGCTGTTTTTT
J: TRBJ2-2
D: TRBD2
V: TRBV11-2
size: -

CDR3: CASSHLRDRGEKLFF
DNA: TGTGCCAGCAGCCACCTCCGGGACAGGGGTGAAAAACTGTTTTTT
J: TRBJ1-4
D: TRBD1
V: TRBV6-5
size: -

CDR3: CASSQVQEALSYEQYF
DNA: TGTGCCAGCAGCCAAGTCCAGGAGGCCCTCTCCTACGAGCAGTACTTC
J: TRBJ2-7
D: -
V: TRBV4-2
size: -

CDR3: CASKGDSYEQYF
DNA: TGTGCCAGCAAGGGGGATTCCTACGAGCAGTACTTC
J: TRBJ2-7
D: -
V: TRBV2
size: -

CDR3: CASRAPGLEDNEQFF
DNA: TGTGCCAGCAGGGCTCCGGGACTGGAAGACAATGAGCAGTTCTTC
J: TRBJ2-1
D: -
V: TRBV9
size: -

CDR3: CAISGGSTDTQYF
DNA: TGTGCCATCAGTGGCGGGAGCACAGATACGCAGTATTTT
J: TRBJ2-3
D: -
V: TRBV10-3
size: -

CDR3: CASSQLELAGQRTYEQYF
DNA: TGCGCCAGCAGCCAATTGGAGCTAGCGGGTCAAAGGACCTACGAGCAGTACTTC
J: TRBJ2-7
D: TRBD2
V: TRBV4-1
size: -

CDR3: CASLPQRDNSPLHF
DNA: TGTGCCAGCCTCCCGCAGAGGGATAATTCACCCCTCCACTTT
J: TRBJ1-6
D: -
V: TRBV2
size: -

CDR3: CASSLAGATYEQYF
DNA: TGTGCCAGCAGTTTAGCAGGCGCCACCTACGAGCAGTACTTC
J: TRBJ2-7
D: -
V: TRBV27
size: -

CDR3: CASSRPWQGEGYTF
DNA: TGTGCCAGTAGTAGGCCTTGGCAGGGGGAAGGCTACACCTTC
J: TRBJ1-2
D: TRBD1
V: TRBV19
size: -